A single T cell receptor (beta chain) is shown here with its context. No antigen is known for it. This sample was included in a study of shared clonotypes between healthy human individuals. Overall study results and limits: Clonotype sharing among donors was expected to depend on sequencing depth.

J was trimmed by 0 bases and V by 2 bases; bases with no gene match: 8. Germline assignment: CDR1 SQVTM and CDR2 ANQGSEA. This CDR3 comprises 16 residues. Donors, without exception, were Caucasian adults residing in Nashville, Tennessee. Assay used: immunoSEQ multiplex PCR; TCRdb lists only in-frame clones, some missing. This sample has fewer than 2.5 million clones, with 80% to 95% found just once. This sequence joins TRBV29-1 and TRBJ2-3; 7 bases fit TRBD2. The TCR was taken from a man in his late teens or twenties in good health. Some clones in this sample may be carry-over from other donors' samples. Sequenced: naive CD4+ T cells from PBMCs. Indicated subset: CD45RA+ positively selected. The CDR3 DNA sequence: TGCAGCGTTGAATACCGGGCTAGCGGTAGCACAGATACGCAGTATTTT. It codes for CSVEYRASGSTDTQYF.